This T cell receptor beta chain originates from a study of CD8 T cells in Susac syndrome. Blood CD8+ and CD4+ T cells underwent high-throughput TCR beta sequencing. The authors reverse transcribed about 0.5 to 1 ug RNA with random hexamers. From the immunoSEQ multiplex PCR reads, TCRdb called clonotypes with MiXCR, one entry per CDR3 protein. The sample consists of 53,000 or so distinct CDR3 sequences, roughly 93% of them appearing once. CDR3 length: 14 amino acids. Trimming removed 5 bases from V and 3 bases from J, with 11 bases in between. Germline assignment: CDR1 MNHEY and CDR2 SVGAGI. The clonotype comes from a human donor in good health. Sequencing was performed on CD8+ T cells from PBMCs. V is TRBV6-5 and J is TRBJ2-1; D possibly corresponds to TRBD1 (5 bases). CDR3 sequence: CASSPTDGYNEQFF. The CDR3 coding sequence is TGTGCCAGCAGTCCGACAGACGGCTACAATGAGCAGTTCTTC.